This entry concerns a single T cell receptor (beta chain). No antigen is known for it. This specimen comes from a study of shared clonotypes between healthy human individuals. Whole-study findings and limits: An effect of sequencing depth on clonotype sharing among donors was expected.

The trim removed 5 bases at V and 1 base at J, leaving 7 bases unmatched. The germline CDR1 and CDR2 sequences are ENHRY and SYGVKD. The CDR3 is 15 residues long. Profiled with immunoSEQ multiplex PCR; TCRdb holds only in-frame clones, not every one. The sample holds nearly 1,000,000 clones, roughly 72% seen once. The TCR was taken from a man younger than 35 in good health. Sequencing input: memory CD4+ T cells sorted from blood. Subset specified: CD45RA-negative fraction. The rearrangement joins TRBV10-3 to TRBJ2-7; 8 nucleotides align to TRBD1. This chain's CDR3 is CAISPGQGGSYEQYF. As DNA, the CDR3 is TGTGCCATCAGTCCCGGACAGGGTGGTTCCTACGAGCAGTACTTC.